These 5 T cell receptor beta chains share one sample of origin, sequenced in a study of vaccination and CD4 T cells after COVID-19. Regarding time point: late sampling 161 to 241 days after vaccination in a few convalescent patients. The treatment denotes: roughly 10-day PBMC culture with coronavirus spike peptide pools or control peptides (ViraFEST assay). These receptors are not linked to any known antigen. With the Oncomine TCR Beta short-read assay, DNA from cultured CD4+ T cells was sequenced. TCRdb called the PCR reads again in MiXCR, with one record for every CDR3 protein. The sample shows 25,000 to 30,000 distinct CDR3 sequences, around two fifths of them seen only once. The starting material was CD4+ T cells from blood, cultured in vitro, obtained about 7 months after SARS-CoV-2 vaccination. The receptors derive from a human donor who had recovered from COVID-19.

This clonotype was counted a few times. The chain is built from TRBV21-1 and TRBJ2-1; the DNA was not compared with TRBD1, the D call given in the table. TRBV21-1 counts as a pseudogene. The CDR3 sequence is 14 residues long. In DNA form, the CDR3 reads TGTGCCAGCAGCAAATCCCTGTCGGGCTGTGAGCAGTTCTTC. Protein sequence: CASSKSLSGCEQFF.

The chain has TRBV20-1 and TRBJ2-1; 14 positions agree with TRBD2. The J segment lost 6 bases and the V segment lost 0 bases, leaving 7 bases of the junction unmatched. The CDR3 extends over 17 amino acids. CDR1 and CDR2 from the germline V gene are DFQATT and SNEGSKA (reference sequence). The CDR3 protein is CSARDPSGTSGGNEQFF. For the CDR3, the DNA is TGCAGTGCTAGAGACCCGTCCGGGACTAGCGGGGGCAATGAGCAGTTCTTC.

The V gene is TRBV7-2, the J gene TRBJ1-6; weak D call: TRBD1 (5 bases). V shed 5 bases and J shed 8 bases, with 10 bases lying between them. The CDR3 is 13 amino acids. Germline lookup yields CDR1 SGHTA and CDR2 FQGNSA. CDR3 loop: CASSRQPDSPLHF. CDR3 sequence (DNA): TGTGCCAGCAGCCGACAGCCTGATTCACCCCTCCACTTT.

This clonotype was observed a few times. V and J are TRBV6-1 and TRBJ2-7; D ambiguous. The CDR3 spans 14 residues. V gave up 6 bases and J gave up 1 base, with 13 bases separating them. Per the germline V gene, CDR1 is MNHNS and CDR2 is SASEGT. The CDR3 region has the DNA TGTGCCAGCAGCCCCGACGGAGTTTCCTACGAGCAGTACTTC. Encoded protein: CASSPDGVSYEQYF.

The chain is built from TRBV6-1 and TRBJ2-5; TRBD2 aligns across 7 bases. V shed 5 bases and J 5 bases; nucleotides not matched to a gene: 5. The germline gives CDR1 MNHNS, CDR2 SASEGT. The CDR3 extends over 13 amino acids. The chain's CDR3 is CASSRTRDETQYF. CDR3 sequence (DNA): TGTGCCAGCAGTCGGACTAGGGACGAGACCCAGTACTTC.